What follows is one TCR beta chain and its context. Using immunoSEQ multiplex PCR, the repertoire was profiled, and TCRdb retains in-frame clones only, with some absent. Among tens of thousands of clones, about nine tenths were seen once, and the ten largest hold 0.43%. This sample is part of a study of OX40 agonist ivuxolimab in advanced cancers. Overall study: Previous treatment with anti-PD-1, anti-PD-L1 or anti-CTLA-4 therapy was allowed; about 37% had received some.

V was pared by 1 base and J by 4 bases, with 10 bases of the junction left unmatched. Germline values: CDR1 SGHNT, CDR2 YYREEE (reference sequence). The CDR3 totals 17 residues. This TCR derives from an adult with an advanced solid tumor such as melanoma, head and neck, liver or kidney cancer. The specimen was CD4+ or CD8+ T cells sorted from blood, collected in a trial of the OX40 agonist ivuxolimab. This rearrangement joins TRBV5-4 to TRBJ1-3, with 8 nucleotides matching TRBD1. The CDR3 loop reads CASSLTGQAQAGNTIYF. The CDR3 nucleotides are TGTGCCAGCAGCTTGACGGGACAGGCCCAAGCGGGAAACACCATATATTTT.